A single sample is the source of the 18 T cell receptor beta chains below, sequenced in a study of T-cell reconstitution after alpha-beta-depleted transplantation in children. Construction of the TCRbeta library involved unique molecular identifiers. One entry per CDR3 protein results from TCRdb running MiXCR on the PCR reads. The sample has some 350,000 distinct CDR3 sequences, over 9% seen once. The sequencing used PBMCs from the stem cell graft donor, collected from the stem cell graft. The receptors originated from a human donor who donated a stem cell graft to a child with acute lymphoblastic leukemia.

In its sample, this clonotype was seen many times. The chain couples TRBV12-3 or TRBV12-4 to TRBJ1-2, with D unclear. With 5 bases removed from V and 1 base from J, the gap between germline ends came to 11 bases. The CDR3 loop spans 14 amino acids. The CDR3 spells CASSPPWVNYGYTF. The CDR3 DNA sequence: TGTGCCAGCAGTCCCCCTTGGGTTAACTATGGCTACACCTTC.

This clonotype has a count of ten or more. The chain joins TRBV4-1 to TRBJ2-7, with TRBD2 matching over 7 bases. CDR3 size: 17 residues. V lost 0 bases to trimming and J lost 2 bases; unmatched junction nucleotides: 10. Germline loops: CDR1 MGHRA, CDR2 YSYEKL. Written as DNA, the CDR3 is TGCGCCAGCAGCCAAGATCCCTCAGGGAGCGGGGCCTACGAGCAGTACTTC. This sequence encodes CASSQDPSGSGAYEQYF.

The chain couples TRBV19 to TRBJ1-1, with a tentative D call TRBD1 (6 bases). The V gene's germline CDR1 is LNHDA and CDR2 SQIVND (reference sequence). V lost 3 bases to trimming and J lost 3 bases, with 8 bases between them. This CDR3 contains 13 residues. This chain's CDR3 is CASSMKGDTEAFF. The CDR3 DNA reads as TGTGCCAGTAGTATGAAGGGGGACACTGAAGCTTTCTTT.

This chain uses TRBV7-8 with TRBJ2-2, with D uncertain. From germline, CDR1 is SGHVS and CDR2 FQNEAQ. CDR3 size: 14 residues. V shed 7 bases and J shed 4 bases, with 13 bases lying between them. In DNA, the CDR3 is TGTGCCAGCATGGCTGAAGTCGTCACCGGGGAGCTGTTTTTT. Amino acids: CASMAEVVTGELFF.

This clonotype was detected only a few times. The rearrangement links TRBV20-1 to TRBJ1-6; TRBD1 aligns across 9 bases. This CDR3 is built from 13 residues. V trimming: 6 bases; J trimming: 7 bases; junction bases outside the gene matches: 4. The V gene's germline CDR1 is DFQATT and CDR2 SNEGSKA (reference sequence). The CDR3 DNA follows: TGCAGTGCATCCGGACAGGGGAATTCACCCCTCCACTTT. Encoded protein: CSASGQGNSPLHF.

This clonotype was detected only a few times. V usage is TRBV20-1 and J usage is TRBJ1-2; D remains unclear. Germline CDR1 is DFQATT and CDR2 is SNEGSKA (reference sequence). V shed 2 bases and J shed 5 bases, with 6 bases lying between them. The CDR3 contains 11 residues. The CDR3 DNA sequence: TGCAGTGCTAGACAGGATTATGGCTACACCTTC. It specifies CSARQDYGYTF.

This clonotype came up many times. V usage is TRBV7-9 and J usage is TRBJ2-1; no reliable D call. CDR1 is SEHNR and CDR2 is FQNEAQ in the germline V gene (reference sequence). The length of the CDR3 is 15 residues. V was shortened by 2 bases and J by 2 bases, with 10 bases between the two germline ends. CDR3 residues: CASSLRVGTYNEQFF. CDR3 bases: TGTGCCAGCAGCTTACGGGTGGGCACCTACAATGAGCAGTTCTTC.

This clonotype was detected many times. The J gene is TRBJ2-2, the V gene TRBV13; D is perhaps TRBD1 or TRBD2 (5 bases each). This CDR3 has 18 residues. Germline-derived CDR1 and CDR2 are PRHDT and FYEKMQ (reference sequence). Deletions cut 6 bases from V and 3 bases from J, with 23 bases between. CDR3 sequence: CASSLITPGPYDTGELFF. In DNA form, the CDR3 reads TGTGCCAGCAGTTTGATAACCCCGGGGCCTTACGACACCGGGGAGCTGTTTTTT.

This clonotype was counted between two and nine times. The chain links TRBV11-1 to TRBJ2-3; D is possibly TRBD2 (7 bases). V was shortened by 4 bases and J by 2 bases, with 22 bases between the two germline ends. The CDR3 runs 18 residues. In germline, CDR1 is SGHAT, CDR2 FQDESV (reference sequence). DNA for the CDR3: TGTGCCAGCAGCTCATCCGACGGGGGGCAGGGAGACACAGATACGCAGTATTTT. This encodes CASSSSDGGQGDTDTQYF.

This clonotype has only a few counts. At one boundary the junction diverges from the germline segment, which might be a read error. The gene calls are TRBV20-1 and TRBJ2-7, with D perhaps matching TRBD1 (6 bases). This CDR3 spans 14 amino acids. CDR1 DFQATT and CDR2 SNEGSKA come from the germline V gene (reference sequence). CDR3 in DNA: TGCAGTGCAAGAGGAGAGAGGGGGTCCTACGAGCAGTACTTC. This sequence encodes CSARGERGSYEQYF.

This clonotype was recorded at least ten times. The chain combines TRBV20-1 with TRBJ2-3, with D perhaps TRBD1 (5 bases). V gave up 2 bases and J gave up 1 base, with 10 bases separating them. Looked up from germline, CDR1 is DFQATT and CDR2 is SNEGSKA (reference sequence). The CDR3 runs 14 residues. CDR3 amino acids: CSARPTVRTDTQYF. CDR3 nucleotide sequence: TGCAGTGCTAGACCGACAGTCCGCACAGATACGCAGTATTTT.

This clonotype has a handful of counts. The chain joins TRBV12-2 to TRBJ1-1; the table's TRBD1 call for D was not verified on the DNA. TRBV12-2 is a pseudogene. The CDR3 is made up of 15 amino acids. CDR3 amino acids: CASRARGRLNTEAFF. Written as DNA, the CDR3 is TGTGCAAGTCGCGCGAGGGGCAGGTTGAACACTGAAGCTTTCTTT.

This clonotype occurred many times. The chain uses TRBV3-1 and TRBJ1-5; no clear D. Germline V gene lookup returns CDR1 LGHDT and CDR2 YNNKEL (reference sequence). CDR3 length equals 16 residues. V was pared by 0 bases and J by 0 bases, with 9 bases between. This CDR3 is CASSQEAGYSNQPQHF. CDR3 nucleotides: TGTGCCAGCAGCCAAGAGGCGGGATATAGCAATCAGCCCCAGCATTTT. Together with reference TRBV3-1 and TRBJ1-5, the CDR3 gives the full variable domain: DTAVSQTPKYLVTQMGNDKSIKCEQNLGHDTMYWYKQDSKKFLKIMFSYNNKELIINETVPNRFSPKSPDKAHLNLHINSLELGDSAVYFCASSQEAGYSNQPQHFGDGTRLSIL.

This clonotype occurred a few times. The genes are TRBV7-8 and TRBJ1-2, with D possibly TRBD1 on 6 matching bases. The CDR3 consists of 17 residues. Deletions cut 0 bases from V and 4 bases from J, with 18 bases between. CDR1 and CDR2 (germline): SGHVS, FQNEAQ. CDR3 coding DNA: TGTGCCAGCAGCTTAGCTGGGGGGCAAGTTAGGTCCTATGGCTACACCTTC. Translated, it gives CASSLAGGQVRSYGYTF.

The rearrangement links TRBV5-1 to TRBJ2-1; 9 positions agree with TRBD2. Germline V gene sequence: CDR1 SGHRS, CDR2 YFSETQ. The length of the CDR3 is 18 residues. The J segment lost 4 bases and the V segment lost 0 bases, leaving 11 bases of the junction unmatched. CDR3 coding DNA: TGCGCCAGCAGCTTGGGACTAGCGGAACGCCTCAAGTACAATGAGCAGTTCTTC. Translated, it gives CASSLGLAERLKYNEQFF.

This chain links TRBV27 with TRBJ2-5, with D possibly TRBD2 on 5 matching bases. CDR1 and CDR2 (germline): MNHEY, SMNVEV (reference sequence). This CDR3 has 13 residues. V was clipped by 4 bases and J by 5 bases, with 11 bases between them. In DNA form, the CDR3 reads TGTGCCAGCAGTTGGGGAGAGTTCGAGACCCAGTACTTC. Its protein product is CASSWGEFETQYF.

The V call is TRBV1, the J call TRBJ2-1. TRBV1 is a pseudogene segment. The CDR3 is 13 residues long. CDR3 coding DNA: TGCACCAGCGCAAGACTAGGATCCCATGAGCAGTTCTTC. It yields the protein CTSARLGSHEQFF.

This clonotype was counted ten times or more. The chain has TRBV28 and TRBJ2-3; possibly TRBD2 for D (5 bases). Germline V gene sequence: CDR1 MDHEN, CDR2 SYDVKM. This CDR3 comprises 14 residues. Between the trimmed V and J ends, which lost 3 bases and 3 bases, there was a span of 10 bases. Written as DNA, the CDR3 is TGTGCCAGCAGTTTTCTTTTAGCGACAGATACGCAGTATTTT. Protein product: CASSFLLATDTQYF.